This T cell receptor (beta chain) was sequenced for a study of T cells after yellow fever vaccination. General study findings and limits: At 95% to 98% for CD4 and about 87% for CD8, most primary-vaccination clones showed up again after the booster. Highly abundant clonotypes carried over from the bulk population could end up in FACS-sorted repertoires as contaminants.

This clonotype was counted at least ten times. Its antigen remains unidentified. Production of TCR cDNA was by 5'RACE template switching, which also added a universal primer site and UMIs. TCRdb recomputed calls from the 5' RACE reads with MiXCR, one row per CDR3 protein. The sample lists some 150,000 distinct CDR3 sequences; more than 6.5% were seen once. The CDR3 has 11 residues. CDR1 is SNHLY and CDR2 is FYNNEI in the germline V gene. Between the trimmed V and J ends, which lost 2 bases and 12 bases, there was a span of 8 bases. The V and J genes are TRBV2 and TRBJ2-1; D is possibly TRBD2 (5 bases). Sample: CD4+ T cells sorted from PBMCs, taken 10 days after the yellow fever booster vaccination. This TCR was recovered from a man aged 30-40 years who received the YFV17D yellow fever vaccine. CDR3 in DNA: TGTGCCAGCAGTGAATTCGGAGGGCAGTTCTTC. Translation gives CASSEFGGQFF.